This TCR beta chain was obtained from a study of identical twins. This CDR3 region has 15 residues. The V gene lost 8 bases and the J gene lost 0 bases, with 14 bases spanning the gap. Looked up from germline, CDR1 is MDHEN and CDR2 is SYDVKM. This clonotype was detected a few times. A universal primer site was added by template switching, and unique molecular identifiers were carried by the cDNA. TCRdb processed the 5' RACE reads anew with MiXCR; each CDR3 protein has one entry. The data contain 450,000 or so distinct CDR3 sequences, around 14% of them singletons. These same data were also listed under a study on yellow fever vaccine responses in identical twins.

The sequenced material came from CD4+ T cells sorted from blood. V is TRBV28 and J is TRBJ2-1, with D perhaps matching TRBD1 (6 bases). This clonotype was sampled from a woman under 30 in good health. For the CDR3, the DNA is TGTGCCAGCGGGGCAGACAGGAGCTCCTACAATGAGCAGTTCTTC. Translating it yields CASGADRSSYNEQFF.